Each of the 3 T cell receptor beta chains below was sequenced from the same sample in a study of blood T cell repertoires in COVID-19. Data came from immunoSEQ multiplex PCR; TCRdb stores just in-frame clones and leaves some out. The sample shows fewer than 300,000 clones, approximately 90% of them seen only once. The sample was PBMCs or T cells enriched from blood (not recorded which). Receptors were obtained from a man aged 35-49 years who had recovered from COVID-19.

The chain has TRBV5-5 and TRBJ1-2; 8 nucleotides agree with TRBD1. CDR1 and CDR2 (germline): SGHKS, YYEKEE (reference sequence). V trimming: 0 bases; J trimming: 4 bases; junction bases outside the gene matches: 14. This CDR3 spans 18 amino acids. CDR3 loop: CASSLGVAGGITSYGYTF. The CDR3 DNA is TGTGCCAGCAGCTTGGGGGTGGCAGGGGGCATCACTTCCTATGGCTACACCTTC.

This chain joins TRBV20-1 and TRBJ2-2, with D uncertain. Germline V lookup: CDR1 DFQATT, CDR2 SNEGSKA (reference sequence). Trimming removed 5 bases from V and 3 bases from J, with 4 bases in between. The CDR3 sequence is 11 residues long. CDR3: CSAPYTGELFF. CDR3 nucleotides: TGCAGTGCTCCCTACACCGGGGAGCTGTTTTTT.

V is TRBV19 and J is TRBJ1-5; 8 bases align to TRBD1. The germline CDR1 and CDR2 sequences are LNHDA and SQIVND (reference sequence). V lost 7 bases to trimming and J lost 1 base; unmatched junction nucleotides: 6. This CDR3 spans 15 amino acids. The CDR3 here is CASIRTGSSNQPQHF. CDR3 DNA sequence: TGTGCCAGTATAAGGACAGGGTCGAGCAATCAGCCCCAGCATTTT.